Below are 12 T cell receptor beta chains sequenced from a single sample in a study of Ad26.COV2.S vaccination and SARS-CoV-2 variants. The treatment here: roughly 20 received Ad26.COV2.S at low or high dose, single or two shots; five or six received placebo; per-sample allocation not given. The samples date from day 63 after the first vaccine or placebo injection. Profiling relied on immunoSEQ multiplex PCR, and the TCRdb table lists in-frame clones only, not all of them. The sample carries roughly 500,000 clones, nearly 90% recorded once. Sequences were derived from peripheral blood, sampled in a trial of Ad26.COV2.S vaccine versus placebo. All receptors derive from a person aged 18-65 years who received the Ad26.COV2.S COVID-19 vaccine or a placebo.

CDR3 coding DNA: TGTGCCAGCAGCTGGACCTTAGTGGGGGAAGGGGCTTTCTTT. Its translation: CASSWTLVGEGAFF. The genes are TRBV4-2 and TRBJ1-1; D may be TRBD1 (5 bases). The CDR3 totals 14 residues. Trimming took 5 bases from V and 11 from J, leaving 21 bases between them. Per the germline V gene, CDR1 is LGHNA and CDR2 is YNFKEQ.

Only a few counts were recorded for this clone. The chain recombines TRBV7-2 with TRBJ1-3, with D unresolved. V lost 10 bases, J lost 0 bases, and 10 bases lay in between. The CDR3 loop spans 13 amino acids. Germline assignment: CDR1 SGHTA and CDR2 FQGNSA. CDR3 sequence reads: CATRLNSGNTIYF. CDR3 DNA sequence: TGTGCCACCCGTCTCAACTCTGGAAACACCATATATTTT. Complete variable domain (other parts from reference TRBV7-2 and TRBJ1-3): GAGVSQSPSNKVTEKGKDVELRCDPISGHTALYWYRQSLGQGLEFLIYFQGNSAPDKSGLPSDRFSAERTGGSVSTLTIQRTQQEDSAVYLCATRLNSGNTIYFGEGSWLTVV.

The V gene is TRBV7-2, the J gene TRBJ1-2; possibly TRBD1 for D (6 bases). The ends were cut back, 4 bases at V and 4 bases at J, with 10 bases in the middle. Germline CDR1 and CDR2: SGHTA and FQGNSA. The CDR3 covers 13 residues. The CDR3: CASSSGQRYGYTF. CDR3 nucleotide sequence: TGTGCCAGCAGCTCGGGACAACGCTATGGCTACACCTTC.

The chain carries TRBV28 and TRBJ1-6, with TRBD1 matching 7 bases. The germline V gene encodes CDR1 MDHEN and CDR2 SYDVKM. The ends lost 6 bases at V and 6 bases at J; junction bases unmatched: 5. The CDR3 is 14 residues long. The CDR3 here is CASRGTVFNSPLHF. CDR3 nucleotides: TGTGCCAGCAGAGGGACAGTTTTTAATTCACCCCTCCACTTT. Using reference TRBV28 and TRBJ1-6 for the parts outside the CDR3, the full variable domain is DVKVTQSSRYLVKRTGEKVFLECVQDMDHENMFWYRQDPGLGLRLIYFSYDVKMKEKGDIPEGYSVSREKKERFSLILESASTNQTSMYLCASRGTVFNSPLHFGNGTRLTVT.

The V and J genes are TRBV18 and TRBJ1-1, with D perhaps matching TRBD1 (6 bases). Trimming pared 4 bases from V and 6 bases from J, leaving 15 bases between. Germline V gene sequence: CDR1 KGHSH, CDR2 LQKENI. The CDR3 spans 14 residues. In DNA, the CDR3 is TGTGCCAGCTCACAAACGGGGGGGGCATCTGAAGCTTTCTTT. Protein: CASSQTGGASEAFF.

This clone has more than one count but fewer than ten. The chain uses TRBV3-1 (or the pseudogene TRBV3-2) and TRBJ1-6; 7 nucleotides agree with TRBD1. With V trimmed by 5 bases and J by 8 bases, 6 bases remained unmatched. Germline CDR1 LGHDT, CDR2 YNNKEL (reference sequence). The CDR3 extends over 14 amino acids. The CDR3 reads CASSVTGEDSPLHF. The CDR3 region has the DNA TGTGCCAGCAGCGTAACAGGGGAGGATTCACCCCTCCACTTT.

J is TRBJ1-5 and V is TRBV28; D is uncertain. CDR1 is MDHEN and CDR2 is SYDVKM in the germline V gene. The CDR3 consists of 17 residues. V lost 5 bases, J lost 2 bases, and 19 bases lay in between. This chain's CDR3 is CASSLPPGGSRNQPQHF. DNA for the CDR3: TGTGCCAGCAGTCTCCCCCCGGGTGGCAGCCGCAATCAGCCCCAGCATTTT.

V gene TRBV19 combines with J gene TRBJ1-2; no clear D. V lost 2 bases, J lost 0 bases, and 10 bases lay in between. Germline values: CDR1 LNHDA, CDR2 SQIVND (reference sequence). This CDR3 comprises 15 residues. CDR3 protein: CASSIFHAANYGYTF. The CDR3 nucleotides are TGTGCCAGTAGTATATTCCATGCAGCTAACTATGGCTACACCTTC.

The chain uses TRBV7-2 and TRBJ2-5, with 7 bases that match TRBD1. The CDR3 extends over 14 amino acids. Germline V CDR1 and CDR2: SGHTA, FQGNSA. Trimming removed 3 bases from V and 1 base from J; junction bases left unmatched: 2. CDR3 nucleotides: TGTGCCAGCAGCTTTGACAGGGTCCAAGAGACCCAGTACTTC. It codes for CASSFDRVQETQYF.

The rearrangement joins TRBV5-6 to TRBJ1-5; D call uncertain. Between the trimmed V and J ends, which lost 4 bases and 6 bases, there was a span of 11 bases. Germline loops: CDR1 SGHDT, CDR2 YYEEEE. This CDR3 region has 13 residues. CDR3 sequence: CASSQADSQPQHF. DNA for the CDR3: TGTGCCAGCAGCCAAGCGGACTCTCAGCCCCAGCATTTT.

The CDR3 reads CASSLGGAVSGNTIYF. In DNA form, the CDR3 reads TGTGCCAGCAGCTTAGGGGGGGCCGTCTCTGGAAACACCATATATTTT. The chain is built from TRBV7-9 and TRBJ1-3; D may be TRBD1 (6 bases). V lost 1 base and J lost 0, with 10 bases in between. The germline gives CDR1 SEHNR, CDR2 FQNEAQ (reference sequence). The CDR3 sequence is 16 residues long.

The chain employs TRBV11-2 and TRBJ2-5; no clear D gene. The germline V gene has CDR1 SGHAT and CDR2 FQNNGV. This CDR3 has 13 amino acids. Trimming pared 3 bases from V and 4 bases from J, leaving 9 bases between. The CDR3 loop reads CASSLSALETQYF. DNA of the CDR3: TGTGCCAGCAGCTTGAGTGCCCTAGAGACCCAGTACTTC. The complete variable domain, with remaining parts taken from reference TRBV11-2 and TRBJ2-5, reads EAGVAQSPRYKIIEKRQSVAFWCNPISGHATLYWYQQILGQGPKLLIQFQNNGVVDDSQLPKDRFSAERLKGVDSTLKIQPAKLEDSAVYLCASSLSALETQYFGPGTRLLVL.